This T cell receptor beta chain was captured by sequencing in a study of siplizumab effects on memory and regulatory T cells. The germline V gene has CDR1 LNHDA and CDR2 SQIVND (reference sequence). This CDR3 comprises 14 residues. The ends lost 5 bases at V and 2 bases at J; junction bases unmatched: 3. Study results and limitations: A minor share of alloreactive clones matched unstimulated subsets. The diversity of naive T cells seemed greater than that of memory cells, and their alloresponse contribution seemed major.

Regarding this clone: The antigen remains unidentified.

Each sample contributed roughly 9.3 x 10^4 TCR templates to the assay. The repertoire was sequenced with immunoSEQ multiplex PCR; TCRdb's copy has only in-frame clones and lacks some. The sample carries about 100,000 clones, 75% to 95% recorded once. This sequence was found in a human donor in good health. Some clones in this sample may be carry-over from other donors' samples. The V call is TRBV19, the J call TRBJ1-2, with 9 bases fitting TRBD1. The sequencing sample was made of CD4+ T cells sorted from blood. The CDR3 loop is CASSVQGANYGYTF. The CDR3 DNA reads TGTGCCAGTAGTGTACAGGGGGCGAACTATGGCTACACCTTC.